Here is one T cell receptor beta chain with its context. No cognate antigen has been identified for it. Base qualities are not at hand, and no much larger clone is one base apart. The CDR3 regions of human TCRbeta chains were analyzed by immunosequencing. The authors' analysis ran thus. TCRs in the repertoires were compared against a reference library of SARS-CoV-2-specific TCRs that had been generated with the MIRA antigen-specificity platform. Breadth meant the fraction of unique TCRs that were SARS-CoV-2-associated, whereas depth meant the fraction of total T cells that were SARS-CoV-2-associated. Using the MIRA data, each spike-specific TCR was assigned both to the spike region to which the TCR was reactive and to a CD4 or CD8 class. Log10-transformed breadth and depth values were compared by one-way ANOVA with Sidak's multiple comparisons tests. This is the immuneACCESS table as TCRdb keeps it, with only in-frame sequences that have V and J called. A part of the clones is gone; compared with another copy, unresolved V genes explain less than half, and the rest is unexplained. Clonal size and the V and J genes are those of that table, whereas D and trimming came from the DNA. The sample table records more than 95,000 clones; 70% to 90% of these occur just once. Over 8% of the sample is in the top ten clones.

Per the publication, the time point label means: baseline before first vaccination. Vaccinee samples came from UK trials COV001 and COV002, including a single-blind randomized controlled phase 2/3 trial of AZD1222 (ChAdOx1 nCoV-19) in healthy adults. Trial participant PBMC samples were collected at day 0 and day 28 after the second dose for TCRbeta chain sequencing. CDR1 and CDR2 were assigned from the germline V gene as SGHRS and YFSETQ. The germline V end is reduced by 3 bases and the J end by 8 bases; junction bases left unmatched: 6. The CDR3 runs 14 residues from the cysteine to the phenylalanine. Here the CDR3 DNA is all that survives: 42 bases in frame from base 1. These data originate in a study of T cell responses to AZD1222 COVID-19 vaccine (dated by TCRdb to about 2021). As for the study more broadly: AZD1222 recipients with second doses at about 4 weeks or about 12 weeks were pooled, because spike-specific TCR depth and breadth did not differ between schedules. Trial participants were enrolled by age into subgroups of 18-55, 56-69 and 70-plus years, and around 150, 28 and 57 TCR-sequenced participants, respectively, were included in these subgroups. A total of about 230 trial participants underwent TCR sequencing, of whom some 210 received two doses of AZD1222 and about 25 received two doses of the MenACWY control vaccine.

Paper-wide results and their limitations: Because no samples from the day 14 peak response were available, repertoires could be characterized only after the peak T cell response. Spike-specific TCR breadth and depth rose significantly after two AZD1222 doses compared with day 0 and with MenACWY recipients. Conclusions about previously exposed vaccinees were limited because only six AZD1222 recipients were SARS-CoV-2 seropositive at baseline. Reportedly, close to half of the unique spike-specific TCRs recognized epitopes lying outside the regions that are mutated in the B.1.351 and B.1.1.7 variants. Vaccine-associated CD4 TCRs spanned the whole spike protein, with dominant responses in regions 160-218 and 743-854. In the small 56-69-year group, the increase in depth fell short of significance, most likely because of low power. Most participants were white British and females outnumbered males, and the authors suggested that clonal diversity may have been underestimated.

Recombination joined TRBV5-1 with TRBJ2-1, with 9 bases matching TRBD2. Sequencing was performed on peripheral blood, taken on day 0 of AZD1222 vaccination. The TCR comes from an adult in good health. This receptor carries the CDR3 CASSWAGGDDEQFF. The nucleotide sequence reads as follows: TGCGCCAGCAGCTGGGCGGGAGGGGATGATGAGCAGTTCTTC.